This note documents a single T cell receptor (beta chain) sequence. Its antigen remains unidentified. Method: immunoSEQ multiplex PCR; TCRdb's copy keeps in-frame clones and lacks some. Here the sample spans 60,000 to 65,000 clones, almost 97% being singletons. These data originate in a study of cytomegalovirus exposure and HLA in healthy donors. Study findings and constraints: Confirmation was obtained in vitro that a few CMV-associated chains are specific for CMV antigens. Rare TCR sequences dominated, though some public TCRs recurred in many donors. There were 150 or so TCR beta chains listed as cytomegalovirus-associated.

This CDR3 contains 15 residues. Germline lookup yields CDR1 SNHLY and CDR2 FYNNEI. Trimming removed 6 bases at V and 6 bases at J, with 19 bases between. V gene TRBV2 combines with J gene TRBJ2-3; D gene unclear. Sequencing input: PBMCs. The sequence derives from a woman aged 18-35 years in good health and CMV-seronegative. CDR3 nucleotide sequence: TGTGCCAGCAGCTCGTTGGCTAGTTATTGGGATACGCAGTATTTT. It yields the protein CASSSLASYWDTQYF.